This T cell receptor beta chain was identified in a study of control samples from healthy donors and cancer patients (dated by TCRdb to 2019 to 2021). A word on this clone: There is no known antigen for this receptor.

Library generation was performed with the immunoSEQ multiplex PCR assay. TCRdb obtained this table from immuneACCESS and retained in-frame rearrangements with V and J assigned. These tables miss some clones; where compared with another copy, unresolved V genes account for less than half of the shortfall, and the remainder is unexplained. This sample's table has entries for approximately 190,000 clones. Approximately 2.2% of the sample lies in the top ten. The source material was blood. This clonotype originated in a woman aged 25 to 39 in good health.

The DNA is as follows: TGTGCCAGCAGCTCTCAGAACATTCAGTACTTC. Its protein is CASSSQNIQYF. In this chain, TRBV11-2 is recombined with TRBJ2-4; the D gene remains uncertain. CDR1 is given as SGHAT and CDR2 as FQNNGV, both from the germline V gene. From the cysteine through the phenylalanine, the CDR3 covers 11 amino acids. The DNA shown is the 33-base CDR3, in frame from base 1. V was cut back by 4 bases and J by 7 bases, leaving a gap of 5 bases between them.